This is a list of T cell receptor beta chains from one sample in a study of cytomegalovirus exposure and HLA in healthy donors. TCRdb's table, derived via immunoSEQ multiplex PCR, lists solely in-frame clones and lacks some. The sample holds approximately 150,000 clones, 65% to 80% seen once. Sequenced input: PBMCs. Every receptor here comes from a male donor in good health and CMV-seronegative. The CDR3 runs from the conserved cysteine through the conserved F or W. The order of the fields is J gene, clone size, V gene, D gene, CDR3 protein, CDR3 DNA. A D gene is named only where the DNA matches it firmly. Only some rows state a clone size, as once, few, many or a class for expanded clones.

>TRBJ2-7|-|TRBV9|TRBD1
CASSVEGTANLYEQYF
TGTGCCAGCAGCGTAGAAGGGACAGCGAACCTCTACGAGCAGTACTTC
>TRBJ2-5|-|TRBV7-3|-
CASSLYGGIGGTQYF
TGTGCCAGCAGCTTATACGGGGGTATCGGAGGGACCCAGTACTTC
>TRBJ2-7|-|TRBV7-9|-
CASSPYGGHYEQYF
TGTGCCAGCAGCCCTTACGGGGGGCACTACGAGCAGTACTTC
>TRBJ1-1|-|TRBV9|TRBD1
CASTPGGTGNTEAFF
TGTGCCAGCACACCAGGGGGGACGGGGAACACTGAAGCTTTCTTT
>TRBJ1-2|-|TRBV29-1|-
CSVEDPLRTVNYGYTF
TGCAGCGTTGAAGATCCCCTTAGGACAGTTAACTATGGCTACACCTTC
>TRBJ2-3|-|TRBV19|-
CASSPLAASPDTQYF
TGTGCCAGTAGTCCCTTAGCGGCATCTCCAGATACGCAGTATTTT
>TRBJ1-2|-|TRBV29-1|TRBD1
CSAHSVTGNNYGYTF
TGCAGCGCCCATTCAGTGACAGGGAATAACTATGGCTACACCTTC
>TRBJ2-2|-|TRBV21-1|-
CASILSTPGQGINTGELFF
TGTGCCAGCATTCTCTCGACCCCGGGACAGGGTATCAACACCGGGGAGCTGTTTTTT
>TRBJ2-7|once|TRBV29-1|TRBD2
CSVEDRSSGSYGLGEQYF
TGCAGCGTTGAAGATAGGTCTAGCGGGAGTTACGGGCTAGGGGAGCAGTACTTC
>TRBJ2-3|-|TRBV4-3|TRBD2
CASSQDPLAGGRHTDTQYF
TGCGCCAGCAGCCAAGATCCACTAGCGGGAGGTAGGCACACAGATACGCAGTATTTT
>TRBJ2-3|-|TRBV5-4|-
CASSPRWRTSTDTQYF
TGTGCCAGCAGCCCTCGGTGGCGGACTAGCACAGATACGCAGTATTTT
>TRBJ2-5|-|TRBV5-6|TRBD2
CASSFPAGGEYF
TGTGCCAGCAGCTTCCCGGCGGGGGGCGAGTACTTC
>TRBJ1-5|-|TRBV19|-
CASTGRSYSNQPQHF
TGTGCCAGTACAGGCAGGTCGTATAGCAATCAGCCCCAGCATTTT
>TRBJ1-1|-|TRBV11-2|-
CASSSIGQPAAAFF
TGTGCCAGCAGCTCGATCGGACAGCCGGCTGCAGCTTTCTTT
>TRBJ2-4|-|TRBV5-1|TRBD1
CASSSDRGRGENIQYF
TGCGCCAGCAGCTCAGACAGGGGGCGAGGTGAAAACATTCAGTACTTC
>TRBJ2-7|-|TRBV7-2|TRBD1
CASSLATGGGDEQYF
TGTGCCAGCAGCTTAGCGACAGGGGGCGGCGACGAGCAGTACTTC
>TRBJ2-3|-|TRBV27|-
CASSRRYRTDTQYF
TGTGCCAGCAGTCGGCGGTACCGCACAGATACGCAGTATTTT
>TRBJ2-2|many|TRBV6-1|TRBD2
CASSGFGTSGTPVELFF
TGTGCCAGCAGTGGCTTCGGGACTAGCGGGACCCCGGTAGAGCTGTTTTTT
>TRBJ1-6|-|TRBV10-3|TRBD1
CAISVQGPGEPLHF
TGTGCCATCAGCGTACAGGGGCCTGGGGAACCCCTCCACTTT
>TRBJ2-1|-|TRBV7-2|TRBD2
CASSFRGGDWGGYNEQFF
TGTGCCAGCAGCTTCCGGGGGGGGGACTGGGGTGGTTACAATGAGCAGTTCTTC
>TRBJ2-5|-|TRBV7-2|TRBD2
CASSFRGGHQETQYF
TGTGCCAGCAGCTTTCGGGGGGGCCACCAAGAGACCCAGTACTTC
>TRBJ1-6|-|TRBV6-5|-
CASSLIQQNSPLHF
TGTGCCAGCAGCTTAATTCAACAGAATTCACCCCTCCACTTT
>TRBJ2-7|-|TRBV28|TRBD1
CASRRTGLTYEQYF
TGTGCCAGCAGAAGGACAGGTCTAACCTACGAGCAGTACTTC
>TRBJ1-2|-|TRBV13|TRBD1
CASRIGGTGVNYGYTF
TGTGCCAGCAGGATAGGGGGGACAGGGGTTAACTATGGCTACACCTTC
>TRBJ2-5|once|TRBV4-3|TRBD2
CASSQTGTSGTRQETQYF
TGCGCCAGCAGCCAGACCGGGACTAGCGGGACACGCCAAGAGACCCAGTACTTC
>TRBJ1-1|-|TRBV7-2|-
CASTVVGGFTEAFF
TGTGCCAGTACGGTAGTCGGGGGGTTCACTGAAGCTTTCTTC
>TRBJ1-6|-|TRBV4-2|-
CASSQEGPGYESPLHF
TGTGCCAGCAGCCAAGAGGGGCCCGGGTATGAGTCACCCCTCCACTTT
>TRBJ2-5|-|TRBV15|TRBD2
CATSRDLSGGLRYQETQYF
TGTGCCACCAGCAGAGATTTAAGCGGGGGGCTTCGGTACCAAGAGACCCAGTACTTC
>TRBJ2-1|-|TRBV18|TRBD2
CASSPPGTSGREQFF
TGTGCCAGCTCACCCCCCGGGACTAGCGGGAGGGAGCAGTTCTTC
>TRBJ1-3|-|TRBV9|-
CASSDRQLSSGNTIYF
TGTGCCAGCAGCGATAGACAGCTGAGCTCTGGAAACACCATATATTTT
>TRBJ1-5|-|TRBV18|-
CASSPGQNQPQHF
TGTGCCAGCTCACCCGGACAAAATCAGCCCCAGCATTTT
>TRBJ2-7|-|TRBV28|-
CASSSIGGDEQYF
TGTGCCAGCAGCTCCATCGGGGGTGACGAGCAGTACTTC
>TRBJ1-5|-|TRBV19|-
CASSHRDQPQHF
TGTGCCAGTAGTCACAGGGATCAGCCCCAGCATTTT
>TRBJ2-4|-|TRBV4-2|-
CASSQDRALAKNIQYF
TGTGCCAGCAGCCAAGACAGGGCTTTAGCCAAAAACATTCAGTACTTC
>TRBJ2-1|-|TRBV7-3|TRBD2
CASSSRTSGGEDEQFF
TGTGCCAGCAGCTCCCGGACTAGCGGGGGGGAGGATGAGCAGTTCTTC
>TRBJ2-5|-|TRBV5-5|TRBD2
CASSPGLGGRSQETQYF
TGTGCCAGCAGTCCCGGACTAGGCGGCCGCAGCCAAGAGACCCAGTACTTC
>TRBJ2-1|-|TRBV7-2|TRBD1
CASSLVGTAGDNEQFF
TGTGCCAGCAGCTTAGTAGGGACAGCCGGGGACAATGAGCAGTTCTTC
>TRBJ2-2|-|TRBV4-3|-
CASSQLTAGTGELFF
TGCGCCAGCAGCCAACTGACCGCGGGGACCGGGGAGCTGTTTTTT
>TRBJ2-1|-|TRBV19|-
CASSMTEYNEQFF
TGTGCCAGTAGTATGACAGAATACAATGAGCAGTTCTTC
>TRBJ2-7|-|TRBV11-2|-
CASSLGNPGHPYEQYF
TGTGCCAGCAGCTTAGGGAATCCGGGACATCCCTACGAGCAGTACTTC
>TRBJ2-7|-|TRBV29-1|-
CSAATTSYEQYF
TGCAGCGCTGCTACTACTTCCTACGAGCAGTACTTC
>TRBJ2-5|-|TRBV9|-
CASSANQETQYF
TGTGCCAGCAGCGCCAACCAAGAGACCCAGTACTTC